Below, 8 T cell receptor beta chains from the same sample are listed, as sequenced in a study of cytomegalovirus exposure and HLA in healthy donors (dated by TCRdb to 2015 to 2018). The library was prepared using the immunoSEQ multiplex PCR assay. For the multiplex PCR, a mixture combining 60 forward primers for TCR Vbeta segments and 13 reverse primers for TCR Jbeta segments was used. As stored in TCRdb, this immuneACCESS dataset retains in-frame rearrangements with V and J assigned. A fraction of the clones does not appear; measured against another copy, unresolved V genes explain less than half of the discrepancy, and the remainder lacks a known reason. For this sample the table gives about 130,000 clones, of which under 75% were detected only once. In total, the top ten clones hold less than 2.5% of the sample. The sample was PBMCs. Receptors were obtained from a woman aged 40 to 50 in good health and CMV-seronegative.

The chain recombines TRBV30 with TRBJ1-1; TRBD1 matches at 7 bases. The CDR3 has 13 amino acids. The junction had 4 bases not matched to a gene; V was cut back by 3 bases and J by 3 bases. The germline V gene encodes CDR1 GTSNPN and CDR2 SVGIG (reference sequence). The CDR3 region is CAWSDRAYTEAFF. The CDR3 DNA follows: TGTGCCTGGAGCGACAGGGCATACACTGAAGCTTTCTTT.

This clone was detected a few times. The chain has TRBV18 and TRBJ2-7, with 7 bases aligning to TRBD1. The V segment lost 1 base and the J segment 5 bases; nucleotides outside the gene matches: 5. The CDR3 totals 14 residues. Germline values: CDR1 KGHSH, CDR2 LQKENI. The CDR3 loop reads CASSPLGTVDEQYF. The DNA of the CDR3 is TGTGCCAGCTCACCACTGGGGACAGTCGACGAGCAGTACTTC.

The chain carries TRBV18 and TRBJ2-1; the match to TRBD2 covers 13 bases. From germline, CDR1 is KGHSH and CDR2 LQKENI. V lost 5 bases, J lost 9 bases, and 13 bases stayed unmatched. The CDR3 runs to 17 residues. The CDR3 coding sequence is TGTGCCAGCTCAACTCGGCCACTAGCGGGGGGGGATGGTGAGCAGTTCTTC. Translation: CASSTRPLAGGDGEQFF. Looking up the rest from reference TRBV18 and TRBJ2-1 gives the full variable domain: NAGVMQNPRHLVRRRGQEARLRCSPMKGHSHVYWYRQLPEEGLKFMVYLQKENIIDESGMPKERFSAEFPKEGPSILRIQQVVRGDSAAYFCASSTRPLAGGDGEQFFGPGTRLTVL.

The V gene is TRBV6-5, the J gene TRBJ1-1; D is unclear. The germline V gene encodes CDR1 MNHEY and CDR2 SVGAGI. Trimming cost V 4 bases and J 1 base, with 10 bases left between them. The CDR3 totals 14 residues. The CDR3 loop is CASSWYGQNTEAFF. As DNA, the CDR3 is TGTGCCAGCAGTTGGTATGGCCAGAACACTGAAGCTTTCTTT.

The chain recombines TRBV11-2 with TRBJ1-6; no clear D gene. The CDR3 totals 13 residues. V was cut by 7 bases and J by 11 bases, with 15 bases left in between. Germline V gene sequence: CDR1 SGHAT, CDR2 FQNNGV. CDR3 bases: TGTGCCAGCAACTCCCCCTCAAATCCACCCCTCCACTTT. Translation gives CASNSPSNPPLHF.

The chain couples TRBV18 to TRBJ2-5, with 9 bases aligning to TRBD2. From germline, CDR1 is KGHSH and CDR2 LQKENI. The CDR3 sequence is 14 residues long. V trimming: 6 bases; J trimming: 1 base; junction bases outside the gene matches: 3. The CDR3 DNA sequence: TGTGCCAGCTCTCTAGCGGGGATCCAAGAGACCCAGTACTTC. This gives the protein CASSLAGIQETQYF.

The chain combines TRBV5-1 with TRBJ1-4, with 9 bases matching TRBD1. Germline V lookup: CDR1 SGHRS, CDR2 YFSETQ. V dropped 4 bases and J dropped 0; count of bases not matched to a gene: 7. The CDR3 contains 17 residues. CDR3 protein: CASSPGTGIATNEKLFF. CDR3 DNA: TGCGCCAGCAGCCCCGGGACAGGGATTGCAACTAATGAAAAACTGTTTTTT.

The chain links TRBV7-3 to TRBJ1-5, with 7 bases fitting TRBD1. Germline CDR1 reads SGHTA; CDR2 reads FQGTGA. This CDR3 contains 18 residues. V gave up 5 bases and J gave up 0 bases; unmatched junction bases: 13. CDR3 DNA sequence: TGTGCCAGCAGCCCCGCTCGGGACAGTGCTTATAGCAATCAGCCCCAGCATTTT. Encoded protein: CASSPARDSAYSNQPQHF.